The 8 T cell receptor beta chains below all came from one sample that was sequenced in a study of STAT5B mutations in CD4+ large granular lymphocyte leukemia (dated by TCRdb to the early 2020s). Libraries were constructed by the immunoSEQ multiplex PCR assay. TCRdb obtained this table from immuneACCESS and retained in-frame rearrangements with V and J assigned. These tables miss some clones; where compared with another copy, unresolved V genes account for less than half of the shortfall, and the remainder is unexplained. The sample table holds more than 20,000 clones, of which about 80% were seen once. The top ten constitute roughly 0.43% of the sample. Sequenced: CD4+ T cells from blood buffy coats. These receptors came from a human donor in good health.

The sample holds a few counts of this clone. The chain employs TRBV7-2 and TRBJ2-3, with TRBD2 matching over 10 bases. The CDR3 is 16 amino acids. Germline lookup yields CDR1 SGHTA and CDR2 FQGNSA. The V segment lost 4 bases and the J segment 3 bases; nucleotides outside the gene matches: 7. CDR3 loop: CASSSSGRLGTDTQYF. CDR3 DNA: TGTGCCAGCAGCTCTAGCGGGAGATTGGGGACAGATACGCAGTATTTT.

This clone was recorded a few times. The V call is TRBV10-1, the J call TRBJ2-7, with 12 bases fitting TRBD1. This CDR3 comprises 16 residues. Germline V CDR1 and CDR2: WNHNN, SYGVQD (reference sequence). J was trimmed by 3 bases and V by 2 bases; bases with no gene match: 5. The CDR3 sequence is CASSEHGTGGGYEQYF. CDR3 DNA sequence: TGCGCCAGCAGTGAGCACGGGACAGGGGGCGGCTACGAGCAGTACTTC.

The V call is TRBV6-1, the J call TRBJ2-1; 11 bases line up with TRBD2. The CDR3 is 13 amino acids. The V gene end was trimmed by 9 bases and the J gene end by 8 bases; junction bases not matched to a gene: 6. CDR1 is MNHNS and CDR2 is SASEGT in the germline V gene. CDR3 DNA: TGTGCCAGTACTAGCGGGAGCTTGGATGAGCAGTTCTTC. Amino acid sequence: CASTSGSLDEQFF.

CDR3 DNA: TGTGCCAGCAGCGACGGGAGGGTCGACACCGGGGAGCTGTTTTTT. Amino acid sequence: CASSDGRVDTGELFF. The gene calls are TRBV11-3 and TRBJ2-2; TRBD2 matches at 8 bases. This CDR3 is built from 15 residues. The V and J ends lost 5 bases and 3 bases, in that order; junction bases with no gene match: 5. Per germline, CDR1 SGHNT and CDR2 YENEEA. Combining the CDR3 with reference TRBV11-3 and TRBJ2-2 gives the whole variable domain EAGVVQSPRYKIIEKKQPVAFWCNPISGHNTLYWYLQNLGQGPELLIRYENEEAVDDSQLPKDRFSAERLKGVDSTLKIQPAELGDSAVYLCASSDGRVDTGELFFGEGSRLTVL.

V gene TRBV7-8 combines with J gene TRBJ1-6, with 7 bases fitting TRBD1. The CDR3 is made up of 17 amino acids. After removal of 6 bases from V and 4 bases from J, the junction contained 12 bases not matched to a gene. Germline V gene lookup returns CDR1 SGHVS and CDR2 FQNEAQ. The CDR3 DNA follows: TGTGCCAGCAGTCCCACAATGGGACAGATTTATAATTCACCCCTCCACTTT. This encodes CASSPTMGQIYNSPLHF.

This chain links TRBV6-1 with TRBJ1-5; D possibly corresponds to TRBD1 (5 bases). V was shortened by 5 bases and J by 7 bases, with 18 bases between the two germline ends. Looked up from germline, CDR1 is MNHNS and CDR2 is SASEGT. The CDR3 sequence is 15 residues long. The CDR3 DNA reads TGTGCCAGCAGTATTGGGACCCCCCGGGAACAGCCCCAGCATTTT. It yields the protein CASSIGTPREQPQHF.

The chain joins TRBV7-9 to TRBJ2-5, with D possibly matching TRBD1 (6 bases). CDR1 is SEHNR and CDR2 is FQNEAQ in the germline V gene (reference sequence). V was pared by 1 base and J by 4 bases, with 10 bases between. The CDR3 extends over 14 amino acids. The chain's CDR3 is CASSLERGGETQYF. The CDR3 bases are TGTGCCAGCAGCTTAGAAAGAGGGGGAGAGACCCAGTACTTC.

J is TRBJ1-3 and V is TRBV6-1; D is ambiguous. The CDR3 extends over 15 amino acids. The germline gives CDR1 MNHNS, CDR2 SASEGT. The V end lost 1 base, the J end lost 2 bases, and 9 bases lay between the germline ends. CDR3 sequence reads: CASSEDRRPGNTIYF. The CDR3 DNA sequence: TGTGCCAGCAGTGAAGACAGACGGCCTGGAAACACCATATATTTT.